Listed below are T cell receptor beta chains from one sample, sequenced in a study of cytomegalovirus exposure and HLA in healthy donors. Generated by immunoSEQ multiplex PCR, the TCRdb table keeps only in-frame clones and is missing some. The sample contains approximately 220,000 clones, over 65% of which appear only once. Material: PBMCs. The receptors shown here come from a man younger than 35 in good health and CMV-seronegative. Each CDR3 is given with its conserved first and last residue. D genes are given only for firm matches. Clone size is shown for a subset of rows, as once, few, many or a class of expanded clone.

j_gene,abundance,d_gene,v_gene,CDR3nt,CDR3aa
TRBJ2-2,-,-,TRBV11-2,TGTGCCAGCAGCCGAGTAAACACCGGGGAGCTGTTTTTT,CASSRVNTGELFF
TRBJ2-7,few,TRBD1,TRBV19,TGTGCCAGTAGTCCAGGACAGGGGAAAGACGAGCAGTACTTC,CASSPGQGKDEQYF
TRBJ2-2,-,-,TRBV11-2,TGTGCCAGCAGCTTATGGCTAGCGAGAACCGGGGAGCTGTTTTTT,CASSLWLARTGELFF
TRBJ2-1,-,-,TRBV5-1,TGCGCCAGCAGCCCCGGGGATCGCAATGAGCAGTTCTTC,CASSPGDRNEQFF
TRBJ2-2,-,TRBD2,TRBV5-5,TGTGCCAGCACCCCGAACATTGTTAGCGGGAGAGGAACTGCCGGGGAGCTGTTTTTT,CASTPNIVSGRGTAGELFF
TRBJ2-7,once,TRBD1,TRBV5-1,TGCGCCAGCAGCTTGGGCGGACAGGGGGGGTACGAGCAGTACTTC,CASSLGGQGGYEQYF
TRBJ2-1,-,TRBD2,TRBV2,TGTGCCAGCAGGCCGACTAGCGGCTCCTACAATGAGCAGTTCTTC,CASRPTSGSYNEQFF
TRBJ2-7,-,TRBD2,TRBV7-2,TGTGCCAGCAGCCTCTTAGCGGGAAGCAAAGTCGAGCAGTACTTC,CASSLLAGSKVEQYF
TRBJ2-2,-,-,TRBV28,TGTGCCAGCAGTTTGCCCCAGGGGTCTGACGGGGAGCTGTTTTTT,CASSLPQGSDGELFF
TRBJ2-3,few,TRBD2,TRBV19,TGTGCCAGTAGTTCGCGGACTAGCGGAAACACAGATACGCAGTATTTT,CASSSRTSGNTDTQYF